Shown below are 26 T cell receptor beta chains from a single sample sequenced in a study of Graves' ophthalmopathy and Graves' hyperthyroidism. Using RNA transcripts, the TCR beta CDR3 regions were amplified. The authors performed first-round RT-PCR with HTBI primers and then a second-round multiplex PCR. MiXCR, run by TCRdb on the multiplex PCR reads, gives a single entry per CDR3 protein. The repertoire holds 600,000 to 950,000 distinct CDR3 sequences, with approximately 40% as singletons. The specimen sequenced was peripheral blood. These TCRs come from an adult man with Graves' ophthalmopathy.

Of note for this clonotype: This may be a read error, as it is one base from a much larger clone. The rearrangement joins TRBV7-6 to TRBJ2-7; tentative D call: TRBD2 (5 bases). The CDR3 loop spans 15 amino acids. From germline, CDR1 is SGHVS and CDR2 FNYEAQ. DNA for the CDR3: TGTGCCAGCAGCTTGCCTGCTACGGGGTTCTACGGGCAGTACTTC. It codes for CASSLPATGFYGQYF.

A note on this clonotype: At one boundary the junction diverges from the germline segment, which might be a read error. The chain couples TRBV10-3 to TRBJ2-7, with D tentatively TRBD1 (6 bases). The CDR3 contains 15 residues. The germline V gene encodes CDR1 ENHRY and CDR2 SYGVKD. CDR3 protein: CASSAGTSEPYEQYF. DNA of the CDR3: TGTGCCAGCAGTGCTGGGACATCCGAGCCCTACGAGCAGTACTTC.

This clonotype was picked up many times. CDR3 residues: CASSSVRNTGELFF. The CDR3 region has the DNA TGTGCCAGCTCGTCAGTGCGGAACACCGGGGAGCTGTTTTTT. J is TRBJ2-2 and V is TRBV19; no clear D gene. The length of the CDR3 is 14 residues. The V gene lost 9 bases and the J gene lost 1 base, with 12 bases spanning the gap. The V gene's germline CDR1 is LNHDA and CDR2 SQIVND (reference sequence). Variable domain in full (rest from reference TRBV19 and TRBJ2-2): DGGITQSPKYLFRKEGQNVTLSCEQNLNHDAMYWYRQDPGQGLRLIYYSQIVNDFQKGDIAEGYSVSREKKESFPLTVTSAQKNPTAFYLCASSSVRNTGELFFGEGSRLTVL.

V and J are TRBV5-6 and TRBJ1-1, with D perhaps matching TRBD1 (5 bases). The CDR3 has 14 residues. Germline assignment: CDR1 SGHDT and CDR2 YYEEEE. V dropped 5 bases and J dropped 7 bases, with 18 bases sitting between them. The CDR3: CASSYSGTTLEAFF. The CDR3 DNA follows: TGTGCCAGCAGTTACTCTGGGACGACCCTTGAAGCTTTCTTT.

Points on this clonotype: A much larger clone lies a single base off, so this may be a read error. The missing conserved phenylalanine or tryptophan at the end of this CDR3 makes a read error likely. The V call is TRBV20-1, the J call TRBJ1-2, with D unclear. Trimming cost V 4 bases and J 7 bases, with 22 bases left between them. The length of the CDR3 is 15 residues. CDR1 DFQATT and CDR2 SNEGSKA come from the germline V gene (reference sequence). The CDR3 here is CSATPEGRGGGGYTL. The CDR3 DNA is TGCAGTGCTACCCCGGAGGGCCGGGGTGGCGGTGGCTACACCCTC.

V gene TRBV25-1 combines with J gene TRBJ2-5, with a possible D match to TRBD1 (6 bases). Trimming took off 4 bases at V and 5 bases at J, with 23 bases between the two ends. Germline V gene sequence: CDR1 MGHDK, CDR2 SYGVNS. This CDR3 region has 17 residues. The CDR3 spells CASSARVPLQGGETQYF. The CDR3 DNA is TGTGCCAGCAGTGCTAGGGTCCCCCTACAGGGTGGCGAGACCCAGTACTTC.

The chain couples TRBV5-1 to TRBJ2-7; 8 positions agree with TRBD1. Germline-derived CDR1 and CDR2 are SGHRS and YFSETQ. This CDR3 has 14 amino acids. Trimming cost V 7 bases and J 7 bases; bases outside gene matches: 13. CDR3 residues: CASGRFGQGQEQYF. The DNA for the CDR3 is TGCGCCAGCGGCCGGTTCGGACAGGGTCAAGAGCAGTACTTC.

This clonotype turned up a few times. This sequence joins TRBV4-2 and TRBJ1-4, with D possibly being TRBD1 (6 bases). The CDR3 runs to 16 residues. V was pared by 3 bases and J by 5 bases, with 16 bases between. Germline V lookup: CDR1 LGHNA, CDR2 YNFKEQ. The CDR3 is CASSQEWGQANEKLFF. CDR3 sequence (DNA): TGTGCCAGCAGCCAGGAGTGGGGACAAGCGAATGAAAAACTGTTTTTT.

In this sample, this clonotype turned up a few times. The CDR3 DNA sequence: TGCAGCGTCCCTCTGGTAGGCAATGAGCAGTTCTTC. This translates into CSVPLVGNEQFF. V usage is TRBV29-1 and J usage is TRBJ2-1; D is uncertain. CDR1 is SQVTM and CDR2 is ANQGSEA in the germline V gene. The CDR3 length is 12 residues. V was shortened by 6 bases and J by 6 bases, with 12 bases between the two germline ends.

This clonotype was recorded at least ten times. Germline is not matched at one junction end, which may reflect a read error. The rearrangement joins TRBV24-1 to TRBJ1-5, with 7 bases lining up with TRBD1. Germline loops: CDR1 KGHDR, CDR2 SFDVKD. CDR3 length equals 16 residues. CDR3 coding DNA: TGTGCCAGCAGTTACTCGGGACAGCGAAGCAATCAGCCCCAGCATTTT. Translating gives CASSYSGQRSNQPQHF.

Concerning this clonotype: Possible read error: a much larger clone is one base away. The V gene is TRBV7-2, the J gene TRBJ1-1; the match to TRBD1 covers 12 bases. The germline CDR1 and CDR2 sequences are SGHTA and FQGNSA. V was pared by 3 bases and J by 0 bases, with 2 bases of the junction left unmatched. The CDR3 spans 16 residues. The CDR3 DNA sequence: TGTGCCAGCAGCTTCGGGACAGGGGGCTTGAACACTGAAGCTTTCTTT. Translation gives CASSFGTGGLNTEAFF.

This chain connects TRBV20-1 to TRBJ2-5, with 9 bases lining up with TRBD2. The germline gives CDR1 DFQATT, CDR2 SNEGSKA (reference sequence). The CDR3 sequence is 15 residues long. With V trimmed by 7 bases and J by 7 bases, 16 bases remained unmatched. The DNA for the CDR3 is TGCAGTGTCCAACCCAGCGGGAGGCCCCCGGCGACCCAGTACTTC. Protein: CSVQPSGRPPATQYF.

This clonotype has at least ten counts. The chain has TRBV29-1 and TRBJ2-7; no clear D. The CDR3 loop spans 11 amino acids. Germline V gives CDR1 SQVTM, CDR2 ANQGSEA. Trimming shortened V by 1 base and J by 6 bases, and 7 bases separated the two germline ends. The CDR3 spells CSVEGEREQYF. CDR3 DNA sequence: TGCAGCGTTGAAGGTGAGCGCGAGCAGTACTTC.

The chain combines TRBV4-1 with TRBJ1-3, with 7 nucleotides matching TRBD1. CDR1 and CDR2 (germline): MGHRA, YSYEKL. The CDR3 extends over 14 amino acids. V lost 1 base and J lost 4; bases outside the gene matches: 1. The CDR3 DNA reads TGCGCCAGCAGCCAAGGGACAGGAGGAAACACCATATATTTT. Protein: CASSQGTGGNTIYF.

The chain employs TRBV7-3 and TRBJ2-5; TRBD1 is a possible D gene (5 bases). The CDR3 has 15 residues. CDR1 is SGHTA and CDR2 is FQGTGA in the germline V gene. Trimming removed 6 bases from V and 4 bases from J, with 18 bases in between. This chain's CDR3 is CASSSLWQGPETQYF. CDR3 DNA sequence: TGTGCCAGCAGTTCCCTCTGGCAGGGTCCAGAGACCCAGTACTTC.

This clonotype was counted only a few times. The rearrangement links TRBV24-1 to TRBJ2-5; TRBD1 matches at 8 bases. Germline lookup yields CDR1 KGHDR and CDR2 SFDVKD. CDR3 length: 19 amino acids. The junction had 15 bases not matched to a gene; V was cut back by 2 bases and J by 2 bases. CDR3 region: CATSDYKTGEWQEQETQYF. CDR3 DNA sequence: TGTGCCACCAGTGATTATAAGACAGGGGAATGGCAGGAGCAAGAGACCCAGTACTTC.

Comment on this clonotype: Lacking the conserved final phenylalanine or tryptophan, this CDR3 likely reflects a read error. Because the CDR3's place on the DNA is in doubt, the DNA is left out and the CDR3 is given as listed by TCRdb. J is TRBJ1-1 and V is TRBV29-1; TRBD1 is the table's D call, not checked against the DNA. Germline V gene lookup returns CDR1 SQVTM and CDR2 ANQGSEA. The CDR3 sequence runs 8 residues, both termini included. CDR3 protein: CSADLAGG.

CDR3: CASSLGVRVAGELFF. In DNA, the CDR3 is TGTGCCAGCAGTTTAGGAGTCAGGGTGGCCGGGGAGCTGTTTTTT. This chain uses TRBV25-1 with TRBJ2-2; D is possibly TRBD1 (5 bases). CDR3 length: 15 amino acids. Germline V gene sequence: CDR1 MGHDK, CDR2 SYGVNS. V was pared by 5 bases and J by 6 bases, with 16 bases between.

Concerning this clonotype itself: Sequence at one end of the junction differs from germline and may be a read error. The rearrangement joins TRBV10-3 to TRBJ2-7; the D gene is possibly TRBD1 (7 bases). The CDR3 loop spans 18 amino acids. The germline CDR1 and CDR2 sequences are ENHRY and SYGVKD. The CDR3 sequence is CASSYSMEGASGLYEQYF. CDR3 DNA: TGTGCCAGCAGTTACTCTATGGAGGGGGCGTCTGGACTCTACGAGCAGTACTTC.

As for this clonotype: A much larger clone differs by one base, so this may be a read error. The chain links TRBV20-1 to TRBJ2-5, with D possibly matching TRBD2 (6 bases). CDR3 length: 16 amino acids. Germline loops: CDR1 DFQATT, CDR2 SNEGSKA (reference sequence). DNA for the CDR3: TGCAGTGCTAGAGTCCCCCGGACAAGGTCTGCGGGGACCCTGTACTTC. It codes for CSARVPRTRSAGTLYF.

This clonotype came up a few times. The V gene is TRBV7-9, the J gene TRBJ2-5; D ambiguous. The CDR3 totals 12 residues. V was pared by 2 bases and J by 5 bases, with 6 bases between. Germline V gene lookup returns CDR1 SEHNR and CDR2 FQNEAQ (reference sequence). The DNA for the CDR3 is TGTGCCAGCAGCTTAAAAGAGGAGACCCAGTACTTC. This translates into CASSLKEETQYF.

The chain is built from TRBV24-1 and TRBJ1-5; maybe TRBD1 (6 bases). This CDR3 is built from 14 residues. Germline V lookup: CDR1 KGHDR, CDR2 SFDVKD. The ends were cut back, 8 bases at V and 6 bases at J, with 16 bases in the middle. The CDR3 is CATNDPGGSQPQHF. The DNA of the CDR3 is TGTGCCACCAACGACCCCGGGGGCAGTCAGCCCCAGCATTTT.

The chain recombines TRBV25-1 with TRBJ2-2; no clear D gene. In germline, CDR1 is MGHDK, CDR2 SYGVNS. With 4 bases removed from V and 7 bases from J, the gap between germline ends came to 16 bases. The CDR3 contains 15 residues. As DNA, the CDR3 is TGTGCCAGCAGTGCTAGAACGTCAGTGGGCGGGGAGCTGTTTTTT. This sequence encodes CASSARTSVGGELFF.

In DNA, the CDR3 is TGTGCCAGCAGCCCCGTAGGACCTTTGGGCAATGAGCAGTTCTTC. Amino acids: CASSPVGPLGNEQFF. This rearrangement joins TRBV4-2 to TRBJ2-1; no definite D call. The V end lost 4 bases, the J end lost 6 bases, and 16 bases lay between the germline ends. The CDR3 length is 15 residues. The germline CDR1 and CDR2 sequences are LGHNA and YNFKEQ.

This clonotype was detected a few times. The CDR3 spells CASSSDREIETQYF. The DNA for the CDR3 is TGTGCCAGCAGTTCGGACAGGGAGATAGAGACCCAGTACTTC. The chain joins TRBV6-5 to TRBJ2-5; TRBD1 aligns across 8 bases. In germline, CDR1 is MNHEY, CDR2 SVGAGI. The V segment lost 4 bases and the J segment 4 bases; nucleotides outside the gene matches: 5. This CDR3 comprises 14 residues.

The sample holds a few counts of this clonotype. The chain links TRBV20-1 to TRBJ1-2; 11 bases align to TRBD1. This CDR3 is 12 amino acids long. With V trimmed by 7 bases and J by 4 bases, 2 bases remained unmatched. The V gene's germline CDR1 is DFQATT and CDR2 SNEGSKA (reference sequence). This CDR3 is CSGGTGGYGYTF. The DNA for the CDR3 is TGCAGTGGAGGGACAGGGGGCTATGGCTACACCTTC.